The 20 T cell receptor beta chains below come from one sample, sequenced in a study of blood T cell repertoires in COVID-19 (dated by TCRdb to the early 2020s). The library was produced with the immunoSEQ multiplex PCR assay. The immuneACCESS repertoire file appears here via TCRdb, limited to in-frame rearrangements. These files lack a portion of the clones; in checked studies, under half of the deficit traces to unresolved V genes, and the cause of the others is not known. This sample has 150,000 to 200,000 clones in its table, and around 78% of those were observed once. Approximately 2.9% of the sample is taken by the ten largest. Sample: peripheral blood. These TCRs come from a woman older than 75 with active or convalescent COVID-19.

V is TRBV28 and J is TRBJ1-5; D remains ambiguous. Germline V gene lookup returns CDR1 MDHEN and CDR2 SYDVKM. V was clipped by 1 base and J by 6 bases, with 4 bases between them. CDR3 length: 12 amino acids. This CDR3 reads CASSLSVQPQHF. DNA for the CDR3: TGTGCCAGCAGTTTATCAGTTCAGCCCCAGCATTTT.

The rearrangement links TRBV6-5 to TRBJ2-3; TRBD1 aligns across 9 bases. The CDR3 extends over 15 amino acids. Germline CDR1 is MNHEY and CDR2 is SVGAGI. V lost 7 bases, J lost 4 bases, and 9 bases stayed unmatched. The CDR3 loop reads CASKIQGASPDTQYF. The CDR3 bases are TGTGCCAGCAAAATACAGGGGGCGAGTCCAGATACGCAGTATTTT.

The chain has TRBV5-1 and TRBJ2-3; TRBD1 agrees at 9 bases. The V and J ends lost 4 bases and 0 bases, in that order; junction bases with no gene match: 3. This CDR3 region has 15 residues. In germline, CDR1 is SGHRS, CDR2 YFSETQ. The CDR3 here is CASSGGQGSTDTQYF. The CDR3 bases are TGCGCCAGCAGCGGGGGACAGGGAAGCACAGATACGCAGTATTTT.

The J gene is TRBJ1-2, the V gene TRBV28; D is possibly TRBD1 (5 bases). This CDR3 comprises 15 residues. The germline V gene encodes CDR1 MDHEN and CDR2 SYDVKM. The V end lost 4 bases, the J end lost 8 bases, and 20 bases lay between the germline ends. The DNA for the CDR3 is TGTGCCAGCAGTTCCCTCCGGAAGGGGAAGTGGGGCTACACCTTC. Translating gives CASSSLRKGKWGYTF.

V and J are TRBV29-1 and TRBJ1-2; 9 bases match TRBD1. The CDR3 is made up of 11 amino acids. CDR1 is SQVTM, CDR2 ANQGSEA, per germline. V lost 7 bases, J lost 12 bases, and 9 bases stayed unmatched. The CDR3 loop reads CSARDRESNTF. The DNA of the CDR3 is TGCAGCGCCCGGGACAGGGAAAGCAACACCTTC.

This clone was seen a handful of times. This CDR3 reads CAWTRSRTTTNYGYTF. CDR3 coding DNA: TGTGCCTGGACCCGATCAAGGACAACCACTAACTATGGCTACACCTTC. The chain links TRBV30 to TRBJ1-2, with D possibly TRBD1 on 5 matching bases. Looked up from germline, CDR1 is GTSNPN and CDR2 is SVGIG (reference sequence). CDR3 length: 16 residues. The V and J ends lost 4 bases and 0 bases respectively, with 18 bases between them.

V and J are TRBV29-1 and TRBJ2-2, with D perhaps matching TRBD2 (5 bases). The germline V gene has CDR1 SQVTM and CDR2 ANQGSEA. The CDR3 has 15 residues. Trimming took off 0 bases at V and 0 bases at J, with 8 bases between the two ends. In DNA, the CDR3 is TGCAGCGTTGAAGAAGCGGCAGCGAACACCGGGGAGCTGTTTTTT. This translates into CSVEEAAANTGELFF.

The genes are TRBV5-1 and TRBJ1-3; 9 positions agree with TRBD1. This CDR3 spans 17 amino acids. CDR1 is SGHRS and CDR2 is YFSETQ in the germline V gene. The ends lost 5 bases at V and 0 bases at J; junction bases unmatched: 9. CDR3: CASRTGQGEISGNTIYF. The CDR3, as DNA: TGCGCCAGCAGGACGGGACAGGGAGAAATCTCTGGAAACACCATATATTTT.

The V call is TRBV11-2, the J call TRBJ1-1; D unresolved. Trimming removed 6 bases from V and 4 bases from J, with 15 bases in between. Germline CDR1 is SGHAT and CDR2 is FQNNGV. The CDR3 spans 14 residues. CDR3: CASRNYGVSTEAFF. As DNA, the CDR3 is TGTGCCAGCAGAAATTACGGAGTGTCCACTGAAGCTTTCTTT.

The genes are TRBV5-4 and TRBJ2-3; 10 nucleotides line up with TRBD1. The CDR3 loop spans 14 amino acids. CDR1 and CDR2 (germline): SGHNT, YYREEE (reference sequence). V shed 4 bases and J 7 bases; nucleotides not matched to a gene: 6. The CDR3 loop reads CASSPDRGTYTQYF. CDR3 bases: TGTGCCAGCAGCCCGGACAGGGGGACTTATACGCAGTATTTT.

The V call is TRBV6-5, the J call TRBJ1-2; TRBD1 might be the D (5 bases). This CDR3 comprises 14 residues. Trimming cost V 2 bases and J 3 bases, with 10 bases left between them. Per the germline V gene, CDR1 is MNHEY and CDR2 is SVGAGI. The CDR3, as DNA: TGTGCCAGCAGTTACGACAGTTCCGACTATGGCTACACCTTC. Translation gives CASSYDSSDYGYTF.

The rearrangement links TRBV5-4 to TRBJ2-2, with 12 bases aligning to TRBD1. This CDR3 contains 17 residues. Germline assignment: CDR1 SGHNT and CDR2 YYREEE (reference sequence). V was pared by 4 bases and J by 6 bases, with 10 bases of the junction left unmatched. CDR3 region: CASSAGTGGGMAGELFF. CDR3 nucleotides: TGTGCCAGCAGCGCCGGGACAGGGGGCGGGATGGCCGGGGAGCTGTTTTTT. The full variable domain, rest sourced from reference TRBV5-4 and TRBJ2-2, is ETGVTQSPTHLIKTRGQQVTLRCSSQSGHNTVSWYQQALGQGPQFIFQYYREEENGRGNFPPRFSGLQFPNYSSELNVNALELDDSALYLCASSAGTGGGMAGELFFGEGSRLTVL.

This clone has just a few counts. In DNA form, the CDR3 reads TGTGCCAGCAGCTTAGGGACTGGTTTACGGAATTCACCCCTCCACTTT. This gives the protein CASSLGTGLRNSPLHF. This chain joins TRBV7-9 and TRBJ1-6; D unclear. V lost 1 base and J 7 bases, leaving 14 bases between the germline ends. Germline V gives CDR1 SEHNR, CDR2 FQNEAQ (reference sequence). The CDR3 sequence is 16 residues long.

For this clone: This sample includes further DNA sequences coding for the same CDR3. The chain recombines TRBV5-6 with TRBJ2-1; D gene unclear. Germline V gene sequence: CDR1 SGHDT, CDR2 YYEEEE. With 2 bases removed from V and 4 bases from J, the gap between germline ends came to 4 bases. The CDR3 loop spans 12 amino acids. The CDR3 region has the DNA TGTGCCAGCAGCTTCGAGTACAATGAGCAGTTCTTC. Protein sequence: CASSFEYNEQFF.

CDR3 sequence: CASSLGDSIYGYTF. The CDR3 bases are TGTGCCAGCAGCTTAGGGGACAGCATCTATGGCTACACCTTC. V gene TRBV7-8 combines with J gene TRBJ1-2, with 7 bases aligning to TRBD1. CDR1 and CDR2 (germline): SGHVS, FQNEAQ. V shed 1 base, J shed 4 bases, and the junction held 3 bases outside the gene matches. The CDR3 is made up of 14 amino acids.

This sequence joins TRBV28 and TRBJ2-3; 9 bases map to TRBD1. Germline V CDR1 and CDR2: MDHEN, SYDVKM. The CDR3 runs 15 residues. Trimming took 4 bases from V and 4 from J; bases not matched to a gene: 6. CDR3 region: CASSSQGQGPDTQYF. Here the CDR3 DNA reads TGTGCCAGCAGTTCGCAGGGACAGGGACCAGATACGCAGTATTTT.

The chain recombines TRBV12-5 with TRBJ1-2, with D perhaps TRBD1 (5 bases). V was trimmed by 5 bases and J by 4 bases, leaving 8 bases between them. The CDR3 has 12 amino acids. CDR1 and CDR2 (germline): LGHNT, FRNRAP. The CDR3, as DNA: TGTGCTAGTGGTGTAGACAGCTATGGCTACACCTTC. The encoded protein is CASGVDSYGYTF.

The CDR3 DNA reads as TGCGCCAGCGGGGCAGGGGTCTACGAGCAGTACTTC. Its protein is CASGAGVYEQYF. This chain uses TRBV5-1 with TRBJ2-7; weak D call: TRBD1 (6 bases). The CDR3 runs 12 residues. CDR1 SGHRS and CDR2 YFSETQ come from the germline V gene. V was shortened by 7 bases and J by 3 bases, with 11 bases between the two germline ends.

V gene TRBV19 combines with J gene TRBJ2-5; 11 nucleotides line up with TRBD1. There are 14 residues in the CDR3. Germline lookup yields CDR1 LNHDA and CDR2 SQIVND (reference sequence). V lost 4 bases and J lost 5; bases outside the gene matches: 3. The CDR3 region is CASSKDRGPETQYF. The CDR3 DNA follows: TGTGCCAGTAGTAAGGACAGGGGGCCCGAGACCCAGTACTTC. Variable domain in full (rest from reference TRBV19 and TRBJ2-5): DGGITQSPKYLFRKEGQNVTLSCEQNLNHDAMYWYRQDPGQGLRLIYYSQIVNDFQKGDIAEGYSVSREKKESFPLTVTSAQKNPTAFYLCASSKDRGPETQYFGPGTRLLVL.

This clone was observed once. The chain is built from TRBV6-1 and TRBJ1-5; the D gene is possibly TRBD1 (6 bases). Germline CDR1 and CDR2: MNHNS and SASEGT. Deletions cut 1 base from V and 0 bases from J, with 7 bases between. There are 15 residues in the CDR3. The CDR3 spells CASSEGTVSNQPQHF. CDR3 nucleotides: TGTGCCAGCAGTGAAGGGACAGTTAGCAATCAGCCCCAGCATTTT.